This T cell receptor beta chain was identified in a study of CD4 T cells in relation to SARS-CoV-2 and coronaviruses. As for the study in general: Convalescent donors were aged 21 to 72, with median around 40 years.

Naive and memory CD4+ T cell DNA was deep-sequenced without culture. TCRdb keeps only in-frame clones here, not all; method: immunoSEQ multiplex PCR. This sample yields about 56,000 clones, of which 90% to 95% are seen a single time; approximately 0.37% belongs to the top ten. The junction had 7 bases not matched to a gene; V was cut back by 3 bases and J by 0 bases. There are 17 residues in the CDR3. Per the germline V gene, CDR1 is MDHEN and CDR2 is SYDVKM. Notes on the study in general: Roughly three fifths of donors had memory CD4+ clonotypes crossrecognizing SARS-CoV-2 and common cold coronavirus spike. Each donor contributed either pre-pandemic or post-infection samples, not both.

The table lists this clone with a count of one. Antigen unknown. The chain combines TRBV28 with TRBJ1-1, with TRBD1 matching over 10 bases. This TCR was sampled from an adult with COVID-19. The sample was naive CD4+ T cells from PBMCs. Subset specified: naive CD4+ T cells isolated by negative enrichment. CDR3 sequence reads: CASSFPGQGGMNTEAFF. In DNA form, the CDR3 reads TGTGCCAGCAGTTTCCCCGGACAGGGGGGCATGAACACTGAAGCTTTCTTT. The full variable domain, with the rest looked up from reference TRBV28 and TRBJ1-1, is DVKVTQSSRYLVKRTGEKVFLECVQDMDHENMFWYRQDPGLGLRLIYFSYDVKMKEKGDIPEGYSVSREKKERFSLILESASTNQTSMYLCASSFPGQGGMNTEAFFGQGTRLTVV.